The 22 T cell receptor beta chains in this list originate from one sample, sequenced in a study of early T cells in non-severe SARS-CoV-2 infection. TCRdb re-called the 5' RACE reads with MiXCR, one entry per CDR3 protein. The table includes approximately 99,000 distinct CDR3 sequences, 9% to 14% detected once. Material: whole blood. The receptors derive from an adult who was a healthcare worker with PCR-confirmed SARS-CoV-2 infection or an uninfected control (not recorded which).

CDR3 bases: TGCAGCGGGCAGACGTTCTCTGGAAACACCATATATTTT. Residues: CSGQTFSGNTIYF. The chain is built from TRBV29-1 and TRBJ1-3; D is ambiguous. The CDR3 runs to 13 residues. V was pared by 7 bases and J by 0 bases, with 10 bases between. CDR1 and CDR2 (germline): SQVTM, ANQGSEA.

CDR3 nucleotide sequence: TGTGCCAGCAGTTACTCTGGGGGCCACACAGATACGCAGTATTTT. This encodes CASSYSGGHTDTQYF. This sequence joins TRBV6-6 and TRBJ2-3, with D possibly matching TRBD1 (6 bases). CDR3 size: 15 residues. Trimming removed 0 bases at V and 2 bases at J, with 9 bases between. Germline assignment: CDR1 MNHNY and CDR2 SVGAGI (reference sequence).

In this sample, this clonotype turned up a few times. The chain employs TRBV19 and TRBJ2-7; 14 positions match TRBD2. The junction had 6 bases not matched to a gene; V was cut back by 3 bases and J by 2 bases. The CDR3 contains 17 residues. The germline V gene has CDR1 LNHDA and CDR2 SQIVND (reference sequence). This chain's CDR3 is CASSIGLAGGHTYEQYF. The CDR3 bases are TGTGCCAGTAGTATCGGACTAGCGGGAGGTCATACCTACGAGCAGTACTTC.

This clonotype has a handful of counts. The chain has TRBV4-2 and TRBJ2-3, with TRBD2 identical over 14 bases. The CDR3 is made up of 17 amino acids. CDR1 LGHNA and CDR2 YNFKEQ come from the germline V gene. Germline trimming cut 0 bases from V and 7 bases from J; bases unmatched to any gene: 6. Here the CDR3 reads CASSQDGTSGSGYTQYF. Written as DNA, the CDR3 is TGTGCCAGCAGCCAAGATGGGACTAGCGGGAGTGGATATACGCAGTATTTT.

This clonotype has a count of ten or more. The genes are TRBV5-1 and TRBJ2-2; 11 nucleotides align to TRBD1. J was trimmed by 2 bases and V by 7 bases; bases with no gene match: 7. Germline loops: CDR1 SGHRS, CDR2 YFSETQ. The length of the CDR3 is 16 residues. CDR3 loop: CASGPRTGGNTGELFF. CDR3 coding DNA: TGCGCCAGCGGCCCTCGGACAGGGGGCAACACCGGGGAGCTGTTTTTT. Full variable domain (remainder filled in from reference TRBV5-1 and TRBJ2-2): KAGVTQTPRYLIKTRGQQVTLSCSPISGHRSVSWYQQTPGQGLQFLFEYFSETQRNKGNFPGRFSGRQFSNSRSEMNVSTLELGDSALYLCASGPRTGGNTGELFFGEGSRLTVL.

This clonotype was recorded a few times. This chain uses TRBV29-1 with TRBJ1-2; tentative D call: TRBD1 (5 bases). Germline values: CDR1 SQVTM, CDR2 ANQGSEA. The CDR3 is 14 amino acids. Trimming removed 5 bases at V and 6 bases at J, with 19 bases between. CDR3 residues: CSVWEGLGVDGYTF. The CDR3 DNA sequence: TGCAGCGTTTGGGAGGGACTGGGAGTTGATGGCTACACCTTC.

This clonotype was detected ten times or more. The chain carries TRBV10-3 and TRBJ2-7; D is perhaps TRBD1 (6 bases). V was pared by 6 bases and J by 5 bases, with 14 bases between. Germline V gene lookup returns CDR1 ENHRY and CDR2 SYGVKD. The length of the CDR3 is 13 residues. The CDR3 reads CAIRGLGADEQYF. CDR3 sequence (DNA): TGTGCCATCAGGGGTCTGGGGGCGGACGAGCAGTACTTC.

This clonotype was found many times. J is TRBJ2-5 and V is TRBV2; a weak D match, TRBD2 (5 bases). The V gene's germline CDR1 is SNHLY and CDR2 FYNNEI. V gave up 7 bases and J gave up 5 bases, with 11 bases separating them. CDR3 length equals 12 residues. The DNA for the CDR3 is TGTGCCAGCATGTTGAGGACTGAGACCCAGTACTTC. Protein product: CASMLRTETQYF. Filled out from reference TRBV2 and TRBJ2-5, the complete variable domain reads EPEVTQTPSHQVTQMGQEVILRCVPISNHLYFYWYRQILGQKVEFLVSFYNNEISEKSEIFDDQFSVERPDGSNFTLKIRSTKLEDSAMYFCASMLRTETQYFGPGTRLLVL.

This clonotype was seen a handful of times. The CDR3: CASRTSDTQYF. Written as DNA, the CDR3 is TGTGCCAGCAGGACGTCGGATACGCAGTATTTT. The rearrangement joins TRBV6-5 to TRBJ2-3; D unresolved. The germline V and J ends were trimmed by 6 bases and 6 bases, with 7 bases remaining between them. Germline CDR1 is MNHEY and CDR2 is SVGAGI. CDR3 length equals 11 residues.

This chain links TRBV7-8 with TRBJ2-6; D may match TRBD1 or TRBD2 (5 bases each). Germline V gene lookup returns CDR1 SGHVS and CDR2 FQNEAQ. V lost 5 bases to trimming and J lost 2 bases, with 13 bases between them. The CDR3 sequence is 16 residues long. The CDR3 sequence: CASSVYQGAGANVLTF. The CDR3, as DNA: TGTGCCAGCAGCGTATACCAGGGAGCTGGGGCCAACGTCCTGACTTTC. The full variable domain, completed using reference TRBV7-8 and TRBJ2-6, is GAGVSQSPRYKVAKRGQDVALRCDPISGHVSLFWYQQALGQGPEFLTYFQNEAQLDKSGLPSDRFFAERPEGSVSTLKIQRTQQEDSAVYLCASSVYQGAGANVLTFGAGSRLTVL.

The genes are TRBV29-1 and TRBJ2-7, with 10 bases lining up with TRBD1. V lost 7 bases and J lost 6; bases outside the gene matches: 12. Germline loops: CDR1 SQVTM, CDR2 ANQGSEA. The CDR3 consists of 14 residues. The CDR3: CSAGQGQGFGEQYF. CDR3 bases: TGCAGCGCCGGCCAGGGACAGGGGTTCGGCGAGCAGTACTTC.

This clonotype appeared many times. The chain carries TRBV9 and TRBJ1-4, with D perhaps TRBD1 (6 bases). The germline V gene encodes CDR1 SGDLS and CDR2 YYNGEE. The CDR3 length is 14 residues. Trimming shortened V by 0 bases and J by 3 bases, and 6 bases separated the two germline ends. CDR3 DNA: TGTGCCAGCAGCGTAGAGGGGGCTAATGAAAAACTGTTTTTT. Protein product: CASSVEGANEKLFF.

This clonotype was observed a few times. V and J are TRBV20-1 and TRBJ2-7, with D tentatively TRBD2 (5 bases). Trimming took off 5 bases at V and 7 bases at J, with 18 bases between the two ends. CDR1 and CDR2 from the germline V gene are DFQATT and SNEGSKA (reference sequence). The CDR3 consists of 13 residues. The CDR3 DNA reads TGCAGTGCTGACCGGCCCTCGACGGGGGAGCAGTACTTC. This gives the protein CSADRPSTGEQYF.

The J gene is TRBJ2-7, the V gene TRBV9; TRBD1 aligns across 7 bases. The CDR3 totals 12 residues. V shed 3 bases and J 4 bases; nucleotides not matched to a gene: 1. CDR1 SGDLS and CDR2 YYNGEE come from the germline V gene. The CDR3 here is CASSGDSYEQYF. CDR3 nucleotides: TGTGCCAGCAGCGGGGACAGTTACGAGCAGTACTTC.

The V and J genes are TRBV11-2 and TRBJ2-2; D is unclear. This CDR3 is built from 17 residues. Germline V CDR1 and CDR2: SGHAT, FQNNGV. Trimming pared 5 bases from V and 0 bases from J, leaving 16 bases between. The CDR3 DNA sequence: TGTGCCAGCAGCACTCCTTCCGGCAGACCGAACACCGGGGAGCTGTTTTTT. Translation: CASSTPSGRPNTGELFF.

This clonotype was counted many times. The rearrangement joins TRBV27 to TRBJ1-1; a weak D match, TRBD1 (5 bases). V lost 6 bases and J lost 1, with 18 bases in between. This CDR3 contains 16 residues. Germline V lookup: CDR1 MNHEY, CDR2 SMNVEV (reference sequence). The CDR3 loop reads CASSAVGDGQNTEAFF. DNA for the CDR3: TGTGCCAGCAGCGCGGTAGGGGACGGACAGAACACTGAAGCTTTCTTT.

This rearrangement joins TRBV2 to TRBJ2-7, with 8 bases matching TRBD2. The V and J ends lost 6 bases and 2 bases, in that order; junction bases with no gene match: 6. The CDR3 consists of 14 residues. The V gene's germline CDR1 is SNHLY and CDR2 FYNNEI. CDR3 in DNA: TGTGCCAGCAGCCCGGGAGGGCCTCCCTACGAGCAGTACTTC. Translation gives CASSPGGPPYEQYF.

The CDR3 DNA reads TGTGCCACCAGTGAGACTAGCGGGAGGAATGAGCAGTTCTTC. As protein: CATSETSGRNEQFF. The gene calls are TRBV24-1 and TRBJ2-1, with 13 nucleotides matching TRBD2. Germline CDR1 is KGHDR and CDR2 is SFDVKD. The CDR3 is made up of 14 amino acids. J lost 7 bases, V lost 4 bases, and 0 bases had no gene match.

There are a few counts of this clonotype. This sequence joins TRBV20-1 and TRBJ2-1, with 13 bases matching TRBD2. Trimming took 3 bases from V and 9 from J; bases not matched to a gene: 11. CDR3 size: 16 residues. Germline assignment: CDR1 DFQATT and CDR2 SNEGSKA (reference sequence). CDR3 in DNA: TGCAGTGCTAGGGAGGGACTAGCGGGAATCAACGGTGAGCAGTTCTTC. It specifies CSAREGLAGINGEQFF.

The chain combines TRBV20-1 with TRBJ2-7; TRBD1 aligns across 7 bases. V shed 7 bases, J shed 0 bases, and the junction held 6 bases outside the gene matches. Germline CDR1 is DFQATT and CDR2 is SNEGSKA (reference sequence). The CDR3 contains 13 residues. The CDR3 bases are TGCAGTGGGGGGACAGAGAGCTCCTACGAGCAGTACTTC. Translated: CSGGTESSYEQYF.

This chain links TRBV20-1 with TRBJ2-5; D gene unclear. Between the trimmed V and J ends, which lost 0 bases and 2 bases, there was a span of 10 bases. CDR1 DFQATT and CDR2 SNEGSKA come from the germline V gene (reference sequence). The CDR3 has 14 amino acids. The CDR3 loop is CSARDRTDQETQYF. CDR3 DNA: TGCAGTGCTAGAGATCGAACAGATCAAGAGACCCAGTACTTC.

The table lists this clonotype with many counts. The chain employs TRBV2 and TRBJ2-5, with D hard to call. Trimming stripped 8 bases from V and 5 bases from J, with 12 bases between. This CDR3 comprises 12 residues. Germline V gives CDR1 SNHLY, CDR2 FYNNEI. CDR3 in amino acids: CASSAEGETQYF. The CDR3 DNA reads as TGTGCCAGCTCTGCGGAAGGGGAGACCCAGTACTTC.